A single sample gave rise to the 20 T cell receptor beta chains below, sequenced in a study of blood T cell repertoires in COVID-19. The repertoire was sequenced with immunoSEQ multiplex PCR; TCRdb's copy has only in-frame clones and lacks some. The sample contains roughly 180,000 clones, approximately 88% of which appear only once. Sequencing input: peripheral blood. The receptors originated from a woman between 25 and 40 years old with acute or convalescent COVID-19.

The rearrangement links TRBV5-6 to TRBJ1-4, with a possible D match to TRBD1 (5 bases). This CDR3 is built from 15 residues. V was trimmed by 0 bases and J by 2 bases, leaving 8 bases between them. The germline V gene has CDR1 SGHDT and CDR2 YYEEEE. The CDR3 DNA is TGTGCCAGCAGCTTGGTGCAGGGCACTAATGAAAAACTGTTTTTT. Translating gives CASSLVQGTNEKLFF.

The chain combines TRBV10-1 with TRBJ2-7, with a possible D match to TRBD2 (5 bases). Germline CDR1 and CDR2: WNHNN and SYGVQD (reference sequence). V shed 0 bases and J shed 2 bases, with 20 bases lying between them. The CDR3 has 18 residues. DNA for the CDR3: TGCGCCAGCAGTGAGTCAGACGTTCGTGGAGGACGCGCCTACGAGCAGTACTTC. Protein sequence: CASSESDVRGGRAYEQYF.

This clone was detected a few times. This sequence joins TRBV5-1 and TRBJ2-2, with D perhaps matching TRBD1 (6 bases). Germline loops: CDR1 SGHRS, CDR2 YFSETQ. The CDR3 has 12 residues. V lost 7 bases to trimming and J lost 7 bases, with 11 bases between them. The CDR3 nucleotides read TGCGCCAGCTCTCAACAGGGCGGGGAGCTGTTTTTT. It is translated as CASSQQGGELFF.

CDR3 amino acids: CASGLLQGNTGELFF. The CDR3 nucleotides are TGTGCTAGTGGTTTGCTCCAGGGGAACACCGGGGAGCTGTTTTTT. The chain uses TRBV12-5 and TRBJ2-2, with a possible D match to TRBD1 (5 bases). Germline V gene sequence: CDR1 LGHNT, CDR2 FRNRAP. This CDR3 has 15 amino acids. Deletions cut 2 bases from V and 1 base from J, with 8 bases between.

The chain joins TRBV2 to TRBJ2-1; 9 positions agree with TRBD2. The CDR3 extends over 13 amino acids. The ends lost 0 bases at V and 15 bases at J; junction bases unmatched: 6. Per germline, CDR1 SNHLY and CDR2 FYNNEI. CDR3 residues: CASSEARGTSRFF. The CDR3 bases are TGTGCCAGCAGTGAAGCGCGGGGGACTAGCAGGTTCTTC.

The genes are TRBV20-1 and TRBJ2-1; D gene uncertain. The CDR3 runs to 11 residues. The V and J ends lost 6 bases and 6 bases respectively, with 9 bases between them. Per germline, CDR1 DFQATT and CDR2 SNEGSKA (reference sequence). This CDR3 is CSAEPSNEQFF. In nucleotides, the CDR3 is TGCAGTGCCGAACCCAGCAATGAGCAGTTCTTC.

The chain recombines TRBV28 with TRBJ2-5; possible D gene TRBD2, 5 bases. The CDR3 covers 16 residues. The germline V and J ends were trimmed by 4 bases and 5 bases, with 20 bases remaining between them. Germline loops: CDR1 MDHEN, CDR2 SYDVKM. The CDR3 protein is CASSSLPPGMGETQYF. The DNA of the CDR3 is TGTGCCAGCAGTTCCCTCCCTCCGGGGATGGGCGAGACCCAGTACTTC.

The genes are TRBV9 and TRBJ2-6, with 7 bases that match TRBD1. The CDR3 consists of 17 residues. Germline CDR1 is SGDLS and CDR2 is YYNGEE. V shed 4 bases, J shed 0 bases, and the junction held 7 bases outside the gene matches. CDR3 nucleotides: TGTGCCAGCAGCCCAAAGGGGGCTACCTCTGGGGCCAACGTCCTGACTTTC. Encoded protein: CASSPKGATSGANVLTF. Complete variable domain (other parts from reference TRBV9 and TRBJ2-6): DSGVTQTPKHLITATGQRVTLRCSPRSGDLSVYWYQQSLDQGLQFLIQYYNGEERAKGNILERFSAQQFPDLHSELNLSSLELGDSALYFCASSPKGATSGANVLTFGAGSRLTVL.

This chain links TRBV2 with TRBJ1-6; TRBD1 might be the D (6 bases). Between the trimmed V and J ends, which lost 10 bases and 8 bases, there was a span of 15 bases. Looked up from germline, CDR1 is SNHLY and CDR2 is FYNNEI. This CDR3 has 13 amino acids. The DNA for the CDR3 is TGTGCCACCCGCGGGGGGCCTGATTCACCCCTCCACTTT. The encoded protein is CATRGGPDSPLHF.

The rearrangement joins TRBV2 to TRBJ2-2; D uncertain. V dropped 8 bases and J dropped 7 bases, with 14 bases sitting between them. Germline CDR1 is SNHLY and CDR2 is FYNNEI. The CDR3 has 13 residues. The CDR3 bases are TGTGCCAGCGGAGTCAGTAGGAGCGGGGAGCTGTTTTTT. It codes for CASGVSRSGELFF.

The rearrangement joins TRBV3-1 (or the pseudogene TRBV3-2) to TRBJ2-7; 11 nucleotides align to TRBD2. The CDR3 totals 15 residues. Germline values: CDR1 LGHDT, CDR2 YNNKEL (reference sequence). V lost 4 bases to trimming and J lost 0 bases; unmatched junction nucleotides: 2. DNA of the CDR3: TGTGCCAGCAGCCGCGGACTAGCGGGCTCCTACGAGCAGTACTTC. Encoded protein: CASSRGLAGSYEQYF.

The chain has TRBV6-6 and TRBJ1-5; D is unclear. Germline CDR1 MNHNY, CDR2 SVGAGI (reference sequence). Deletions cut 8 bases from V and 7 bases from J, with 15 bases between. The CDR3 loop spans 13 amino acids. The CDR3 is CASSRASGQPQHF. The CDR3 nucleotides read TGTGCCAGCTCCCGGGCGAGCGGCCAGCCCCAGCATTTT.

There are many counts of this clone. The rearrangement links TRBV19 to TRBJ2-7, with 7 bases aligning to TRBD1. Trimming at V came to 10 bases and at J to 3 bases, leaving 12 bases not matched to a gene. Looked up from germline, CDR1 is LNHDA and CDR2 is SQIVND (reference sequence). This CDR3 is built from 14 residues. The CDR3 sequence: CATSQPDRNYEQYF. The CDR3 nucleotides are TGTGCCACCTCTCAACCGGACAGGAACTACGAGCAGTACTTC.

The gene calls are TRBV7-8 and TRBJ2-2, with D possibly matching TRBD1 (5 bases). CDR1 and CDR2 (germline): SGHVS, FQNEAQ. V was cut by 5 bases and J by 7 bases, with 17 bases left in between. The CDR3 is made up of 15 amino acids. The CDR3 nucleotides read TGTGCCAGCAGCGCCAAGCCAGGGTTCGGCGGGGAGCTGTTTTTT. Translation gives CASSAKPGFGGELFF.

The chain joins TRBV27 to TRBJ2-7, with a possible D match to TRBD2 (6 bases). Trimming left V 3 bases short and J 0 bases short, with 9 bases between. The CDR3 runs to 14 residues. CDR1 is MNHEY and CDR2 is SMNVEV in the germline V gene (reference sequence). Here the CDR3 reads CASSFAGTSYEQYF. The CDR3 nucleotides read TGTGCCAGCAGTTTTGCGGGGACCTCCTACGAGCAGTACTTC.

This clone was seen a few times. V and J are TRBV2 and TRBJ2-2; perhaps TRBD1 as D (5 bases). V lost 3 bases to trimming and J lost 8 bases, with 10 bases between them. The germline V gene encodes CDR1 SNHLY and CDR2 FYNNEI. This CDR3 comprises 13 residues. The CDR3 loop is CASSDREAGELFF. The CDR3 DNA follows: TGTGCCAGCAGTGACAGGGAAGCGGGGGAGCTGTTTTTT.

The chain recombines TRBV7-8 with TRBJ2-1; the D is unclear. The CDR3 is 13 amino acids. Germline CDR1 SGHVS, CDR2 FQNEAQ. V was pared by 5 bases and J by 6 bases, with 11 bases between. CDR3 region: CASSRRQANEQFF. As DNA, the CDR3 is TGTGCCAGCAGCCGAAGACAAGCCAATGAGCAGTTCTTC.

The chain uses TRBV19 and TRBJ2-3; D is undetermined. The germline V gene encodes CDR1 LNHDA and CDR2 SQIVND (reference sequence). The ends were cut back, 2 bases at V and 3 bases at J, with 6 bases in the middle. The CDR3 covers 13 residues. Here the CDR3 DNA reads TGTGCCAGTAGTATACAACAAACAGATACGCAGTATTTT. Protein product: CASSIQQTDTQYF.

J is TRBJ2-1 and V is TRBV10-1; D perhaps matches TRBD1 (7 bases). V was trimmed by 8 bases and J by 7 bases, leaving 12 bases between them. CDR1 and CDR2 (germline): WNHNN, SYGVQD (reference sequence). The CDR3 has 12 amino acids. This CDR3 reads CASSPGGNEQFF. The CDR3 DNA reads TGCGCCAGCTCCCCAGGGGGGAATGAGCAGTTCTTC.

This rearrangement joins TRBV11-2 to TRBJ2-2; 7 bases line up with TRBD1. The CDR3 length is 14 residues. From germline, CDR1 is SGHAT and CDR2 FQNNGV. Trimming cost V 5 bases and J 6 bases; bases outside gene matches: 6. The CDR3, as DNA: TGTGCCAGCAGCCCATCCCAGGGGGCCGGGGAGCTGTTTTTT. This gives the protein CASSPSQGAGELFF.